This T cell receptor (beta chain) is from a study of cytomegalovirus exposure and HLA in healthy donors. Notes on the study in general: The study carried out a later analysis of TCR beta sequences. It associated approximately 16,000 of them with specific HLA alleles at a false discovery rate of 0.05. Analyzed later, most CMV-associated TCR beta chains appeared HLA-restricted.

Regarding this clone: Antigen unknown.

60 Vbeta and 13 Jbeta primers were used in PCR. TCRdb's copy holds only in-frame clones and misses some; the assay was immunoSEQ multiplex PCR. The sample carries under 95,000 clones, roughly 73% recorded once. The clonotype originates from a boy between 10 and 17 years old in good health and CMV-seronegative. Sequenced material: PBMCs.

The CDR3 protein is CASSAGLAGGFDHEQFF. The CDR3 nucleotides read TGTGCCAGCAGCGCCGGACTAGCGGGGGGGTTCGACCATGAGCAGTTCTTC. The chain uses TRBV9 and TRBJ2-1, with 15 bases matching TRBD2. The CDR3 covers 17 residues. V gave up 3 bases and J gave up 8 bases; unmatched junction bases: 9. CDR1 is SGDLS, CDR2 YYNGEE, per germline.